The 10 T cell receptor beta chains below were found in one sample sequenced in a study of regulatory T cells in long-lasting Graves disease. With iRepertoire HTBI primers and Arm-PCR of CDR3 regions, TCR beta libraries were built. One entry per CDR3 protein results from TCRdb running MiXCR on the multiplex PCR reads. The table lists hundreds of thousands of distinct CDR3 sequences, 16% of them singletons. Time point noted: newly diagnosed GD, antithyroid drugs for less than 3 months. Following extraction of RNA from PBMCs, that RNA was used to make the TCR library. The same data also contributed to another study, on T cells in Graves' hyperthyroidism and ophthalmopathy.

The sample in question was peripheral blood mononuclear cells (PBMCs), obtained at new diagnosis, from a patient treated with antithyroid drugs. Every receptor here comes from a man in his forties with Graves disease.

The chain is built from TRBV28 and TRBJ2-5; no clear D. Germline V gives CDR1 MDHEN, CDR2 SYDVKM. This CDR3 spans 14 amino acids. The ends were cut back, 9 bases at V and 5 bases at J, with 19 bases in the middle. CDR3 region: CASKRGRNVETQYF. Written as DNA, the CDR3 is TGTGCCAGTAAGAGAGGCCGGAACGTGGAGACCCAGTACTTC. Complete variable domain (other parts from reference TRBV28 and TRBJ2-5): DVKVTQSSRYLVKRTGEKVFLECVQDMDHENMFWYRQDPGLGLRLIYFSYDVKMKEKGDIPEGYSVSREKKERFSLILESASTNQTSMYLCASKRGRNVETQYFGPGTRLLVL.

J is TRBJ1-5 and V is TRBV9, with unresolved D. The CDR3 has 15 residues. Looked up from germline, CDR1 is SGDLS and CDR2 is YYNGEE. Trimming cost V 4 bases and J 3 bases, with 14 bases left between them. The CDR3, as DNA: TGTGCCAGCAGCCTGCGAGGAGGCAACAATCAGCCCCAGCATTTT. It encodes CASSLRGGNNQPQHF.

This clonotype was picked up many times. The chain combines TRBV28 with TRBJ1-5; D is possibly TRBD1 (5 bases). The CDR3 loop spans 15 amino acids. Germline CDR1 reads MDHEN; CDR2 reads SYDVKM. V dropped 4 bases and J dropped 5 bases, with 15 bases sitting between them. The CDR3 DNA sequence: TGTGCCAGCAGTTCGATCGCGGGGCAAGATCAGCCCCAGCATTTT. Amino acids: CASSSIAGQDQPQHF.

The gene calls are TRBV20-1 and TRBJ2-5; D remains unclear. CDR1 DFQATT and CDR2 SNEGSKA come from the germline V gene (reference sequence). This CDR3 has 14 residues. Trimming shortened V by 3 bases and J by 7 bases, and 18 bases separated the two germline ends. The CDR3 is CSASSQLNWWTQYF. The CDR3 nucleotides read TGCAGTGCTAGCTCCCAGCTTAACTGGTGGACCCAGTACTTC.

This clonotype was seen repeatedly, ten times or more. The J gene is TRBJ1-2, the V gene TRBV7-8; D not resolved. Trimming pared 5 bases from V and 2 bases from J, leaving 9 bases between. The germline V gene encodes CDR1 SGHVS and CDR2 FQNEAQ. The CDR3 is 13 residues long. This CDR3 reads CASSLDTNYGYTF. The CDR3 coding sequence is TGTGCCAGCAGCCTTGACACGAACTATGGCTACACCTTC.

Many counts were recorded for this clonotype. The chain combines TRBV27 with TRBJ2-1; 8 positions match TRBD1. The CDR3 runs 15 residues. Germline lookup yields CDR1 MNHEY and CDR2 SMNVEV (reference sequence). The V gene end was trimmed by 5 bases and the J gene end by 0 bases; junction bases not matched to a gene: 3. CDR3 sequence (DNA): TGTGCCAGCAGTCCCCAGGGGGCCTCCTACAATGAGCAGTTCTTC. This encodes CASSPQGASYNEQFF.

This clonotype was observed a handful of times. V and J are TRBV5-1 and TRBJ2-5, with 8 bases identical to TRBD1. Germline V gene lookup returns CDR1 SGHRS and CDR2 YFSETQ. CDR3 size: 14 residues. J gave up 1 base and V 5 bases, and 4 bases lay outside the gene matches. CDR3 coding DNA: TGCGCCAGCAGGACAGGGGCCCTCCAAGAGACCCAGTACTTC. It yields the protein CASRTGALQETQYF. Filled out from reference TRBV5-1 and TRBJ2-5, the complete variable domain reads KAGVTQTPRYLIKTRGQQVTLSCSPISGHRSVSWYQQTPGQGLQFLFEYFSETQRNKGNFPGRFSGRQFSNSRSEMNVSTLELGDSALYLCASRTGALQETQYFGPGTRLLVL.

The chain recombines TRBV30 with TRBJ2-7, with TRBD2 matching 7 bases. The germline gives CDR1 GTSNPN, CDR2 SVGIG (reference sequence). The CDR3 consists of 14 residues. Trimming took 1 base from V and 2 from J; bases not matched to a gene: 5. CDR3 nucleotides: TGTGCCTGGAGTGATAAAGGGAGGGCCTACGAGCAGTACTTC. It specifies CAWSDKGRAYEQYF.

This clonotype was recorded a few times. The J gene is TRBJ1-4, the V gene TRBV5-1; TRBD1 matches at 7 bases. After removal of 8 bases from V and 1 base from J, the junction contained 17 bases not matched to a gene. Looked up from germline, CDR1 is SGHRS and CDR2 is YFSETQ. The CDR3 has 18 amino acids. The CDR3, as DNA: TGCGCCAGTACCCCCCACGGCGAGGGGGCGGGAACTAATGAAAAACTGTTTTTT. This encodes CASTPHGEGAGTNEKLFF. The complete variable domain, with remaining parts taken from reference TRBV5-1 and TRBJ1-4, reads KAGVTQTPRYLIKTRGQQVTLSCSPISGHRSVSWYQQTPGQGLQFLFEYFSETQRNKGNFPGRFSGRQFSNSRSEMNVSTLELGDSALYLCASTPHGEGAGTNEKLFFGSGTQLSVL.

The J gene is TRBJ2-1, the V gene TRBV20-1, with D maybe TRBD2 (5 bases). Germline CDR1 and CDR2: DFQATT and SNEGSKA (reference sequence). The CDR3 is 13 residues long. Deletions cut 8 bases from V and 0 bases from J, with 11 bases between. CDR3 nucleotide sequence: TGCAGTCTTCTCCGGGGCTCCTACAATGAGCAGTTCTTC. This translates into CSLLRGSYNEQFF.